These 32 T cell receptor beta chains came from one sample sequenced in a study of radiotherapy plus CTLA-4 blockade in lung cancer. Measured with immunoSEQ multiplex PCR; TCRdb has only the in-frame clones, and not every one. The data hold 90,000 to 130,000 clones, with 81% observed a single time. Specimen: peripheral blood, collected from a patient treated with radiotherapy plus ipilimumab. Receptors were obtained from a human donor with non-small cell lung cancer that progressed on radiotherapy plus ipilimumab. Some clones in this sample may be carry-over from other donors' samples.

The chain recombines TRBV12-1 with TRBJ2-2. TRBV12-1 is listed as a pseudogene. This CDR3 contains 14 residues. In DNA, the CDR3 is TGTGCCAGCAGCTTTGAATCGGCGACCGGGGAGCTGTTTTTT. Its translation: CASSFESATGELFF.

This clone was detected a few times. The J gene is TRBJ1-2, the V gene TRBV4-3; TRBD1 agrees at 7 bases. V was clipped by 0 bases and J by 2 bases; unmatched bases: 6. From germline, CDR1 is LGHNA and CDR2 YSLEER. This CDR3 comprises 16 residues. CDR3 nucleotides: TGCGCCAGCAGCCAAGATGCCGCAGGGGGGAACTATGGCTACACCTTC. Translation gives CASSQDAAGGNYGYTF.

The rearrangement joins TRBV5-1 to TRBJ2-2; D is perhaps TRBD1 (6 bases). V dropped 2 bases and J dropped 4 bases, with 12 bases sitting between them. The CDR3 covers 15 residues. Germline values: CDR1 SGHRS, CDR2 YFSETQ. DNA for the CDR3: TGCGCCAGCAGCTTTTACAGGGTGCCCACCGGGGAGCTGTTTTTT. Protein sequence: CASSFYRVPTGELFF.

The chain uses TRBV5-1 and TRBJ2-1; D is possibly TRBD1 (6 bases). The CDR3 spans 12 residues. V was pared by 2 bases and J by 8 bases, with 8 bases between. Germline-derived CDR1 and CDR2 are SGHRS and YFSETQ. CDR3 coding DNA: TGCGCCAGCAGCTTACAGGGTTATGAGCAGTTCTTC. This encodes CASSLQGYEQFF.

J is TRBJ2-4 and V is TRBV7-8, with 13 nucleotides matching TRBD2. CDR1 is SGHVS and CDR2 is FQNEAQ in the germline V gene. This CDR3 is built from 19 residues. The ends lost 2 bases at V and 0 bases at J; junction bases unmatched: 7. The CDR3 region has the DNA TGTGCCAGCAGCTTAAGGACTAGCGGGGGATTTTTAGCCAAAAACATTCAGTACTTC. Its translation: CASSLRTSGGFLAKNIQYF.

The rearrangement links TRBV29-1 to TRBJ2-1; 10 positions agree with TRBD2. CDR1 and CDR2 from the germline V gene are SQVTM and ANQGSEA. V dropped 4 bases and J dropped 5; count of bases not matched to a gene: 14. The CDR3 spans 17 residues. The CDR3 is CSVVRYLGLASDNEQFF. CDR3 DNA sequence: TGCAGCGTTGTTCGGTACTTGGGACTAGCGAGTGACAATGAGCAGTTCTTC.

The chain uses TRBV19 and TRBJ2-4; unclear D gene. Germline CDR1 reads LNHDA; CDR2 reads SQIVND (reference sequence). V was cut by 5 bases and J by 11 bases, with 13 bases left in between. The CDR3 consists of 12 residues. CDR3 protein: CASSATLEVQYF. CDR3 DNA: TGTGCCAGTAGTGCCACGCTTGAGGTTCAGTACTTC.

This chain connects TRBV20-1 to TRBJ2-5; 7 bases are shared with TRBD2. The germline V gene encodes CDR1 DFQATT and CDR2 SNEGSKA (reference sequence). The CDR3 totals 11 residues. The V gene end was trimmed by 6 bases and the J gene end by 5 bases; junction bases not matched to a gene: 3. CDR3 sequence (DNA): TGCAGTGCCGAGGGAGGGGAGACCCAGTACTTC. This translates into CSAEGGETQYF.

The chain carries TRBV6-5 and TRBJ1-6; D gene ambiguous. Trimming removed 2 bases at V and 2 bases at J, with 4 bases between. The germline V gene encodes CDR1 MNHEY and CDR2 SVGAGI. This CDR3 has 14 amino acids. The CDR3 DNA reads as TGTGCCAGCAGTTACGTCGCCTATAATTCACCCCTCCACTTT. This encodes CASSYVAYNSPLHF.

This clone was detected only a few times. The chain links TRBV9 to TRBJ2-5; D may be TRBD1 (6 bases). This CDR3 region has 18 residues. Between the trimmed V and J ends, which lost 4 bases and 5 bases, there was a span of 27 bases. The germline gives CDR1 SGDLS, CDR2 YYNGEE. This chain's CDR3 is CASSLNIASPGHSETQYF. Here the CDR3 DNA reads TGTGCCAGCAGCCTTAACATTGCTTCCCCGGGACATTCGGAGACCCAGTACTTC.

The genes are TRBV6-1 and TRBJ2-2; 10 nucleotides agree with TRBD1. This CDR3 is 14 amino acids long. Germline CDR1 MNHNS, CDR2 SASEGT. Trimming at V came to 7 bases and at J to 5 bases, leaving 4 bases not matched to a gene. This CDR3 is CASTWTGGTGELFF. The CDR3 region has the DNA TGTGCCAGCACTTGGACAGGGGGGACCGGGGAGCTGTTTTTT.

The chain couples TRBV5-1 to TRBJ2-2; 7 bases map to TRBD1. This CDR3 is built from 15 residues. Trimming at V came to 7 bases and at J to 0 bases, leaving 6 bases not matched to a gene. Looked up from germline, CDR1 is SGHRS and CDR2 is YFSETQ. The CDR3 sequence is CASSKGQSNTGELFF. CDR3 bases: TGCGCCAGCTCGAAGGGACAGTCGAACACCGGGGAGCTGTTTTTT.

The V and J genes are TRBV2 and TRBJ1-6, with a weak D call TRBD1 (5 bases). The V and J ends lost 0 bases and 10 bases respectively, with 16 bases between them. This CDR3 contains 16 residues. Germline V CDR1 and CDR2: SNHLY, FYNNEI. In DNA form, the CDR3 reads TGTGCCAGCAGTGAAGCCGGGGGAGGGAGTGGATCACCCCTCCACTTT. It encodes CASSEAGGGSGSPLHF.

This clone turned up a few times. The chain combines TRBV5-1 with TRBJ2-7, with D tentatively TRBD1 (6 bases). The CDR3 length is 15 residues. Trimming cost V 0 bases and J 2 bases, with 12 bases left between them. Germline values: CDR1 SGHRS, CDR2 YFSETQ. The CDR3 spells CASSLGTAKTYEQYF. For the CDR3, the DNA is TGCGCCAGCAGCTTGGGGACAGCGAAGACCTACGAGCAGTACTTC.

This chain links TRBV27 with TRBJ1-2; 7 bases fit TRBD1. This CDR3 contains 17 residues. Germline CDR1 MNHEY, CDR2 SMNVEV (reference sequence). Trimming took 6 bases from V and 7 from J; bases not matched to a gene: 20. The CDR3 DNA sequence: TGTGCCAGCAGCTACCCCCTCCACACAGGGGTAAACGGTGGCTACACCTTC. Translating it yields CASSYPLHTGVNGGYTF.

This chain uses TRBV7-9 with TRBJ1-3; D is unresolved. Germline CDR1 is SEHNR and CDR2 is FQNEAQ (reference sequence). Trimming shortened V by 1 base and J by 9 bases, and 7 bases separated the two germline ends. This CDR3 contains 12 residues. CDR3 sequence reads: CASSLVEGTIYF. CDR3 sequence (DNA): TGTGCCAGCAGCTTAGTTGAGGGCACCATATATTTT.

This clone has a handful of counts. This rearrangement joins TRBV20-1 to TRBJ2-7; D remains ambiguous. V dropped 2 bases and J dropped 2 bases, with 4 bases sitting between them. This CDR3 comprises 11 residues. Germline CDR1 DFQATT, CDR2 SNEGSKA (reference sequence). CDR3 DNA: TGCAGTGCTAGACATACCTACGAGCAGTACTTC. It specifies CSARHTYEQYF.

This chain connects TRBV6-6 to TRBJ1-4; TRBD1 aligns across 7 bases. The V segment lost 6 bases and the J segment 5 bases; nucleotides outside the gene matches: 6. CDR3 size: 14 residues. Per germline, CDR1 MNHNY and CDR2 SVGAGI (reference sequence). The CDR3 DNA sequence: TGTGCCAGCAGCCTTGGGACAGCCAATGAAAAACTGTTTTTT. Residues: CASSLGTANEKLFF.

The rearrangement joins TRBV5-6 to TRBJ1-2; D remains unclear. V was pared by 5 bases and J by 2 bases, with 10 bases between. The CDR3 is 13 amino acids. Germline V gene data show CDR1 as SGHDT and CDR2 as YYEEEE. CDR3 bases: TGTGCCAGCAGGCCGACGTTGAACTATGGCTACACCTTC. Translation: CASRPTLNYGYTF.

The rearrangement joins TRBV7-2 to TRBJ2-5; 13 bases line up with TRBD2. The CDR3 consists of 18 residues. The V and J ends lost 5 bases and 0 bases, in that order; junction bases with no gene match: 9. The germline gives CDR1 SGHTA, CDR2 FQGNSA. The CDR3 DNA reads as TGTGCCAGCAGCCGCCGACGGACTAGCGGGGGCTACCAAGAGACCCAGTACTTC. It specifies CASSRRRTSGGYQETQYF.

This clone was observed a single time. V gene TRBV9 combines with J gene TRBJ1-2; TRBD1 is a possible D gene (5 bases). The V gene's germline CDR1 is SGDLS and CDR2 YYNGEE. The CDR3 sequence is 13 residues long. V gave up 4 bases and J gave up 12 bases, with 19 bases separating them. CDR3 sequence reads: CASSLLGPAEDTF. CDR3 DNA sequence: TGTGCCAGCAGCCTCCTGGGGCCGGCAGAGGACACCTTC.

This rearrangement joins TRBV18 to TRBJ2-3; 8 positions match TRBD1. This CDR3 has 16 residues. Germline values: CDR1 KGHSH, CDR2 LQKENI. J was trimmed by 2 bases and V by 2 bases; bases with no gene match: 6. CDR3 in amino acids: CASSPFPGQDTDTQYF. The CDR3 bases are TGTGCCAGCTCACCATTCCCGGGACAGGACACAGATACGCAGTATTTT.

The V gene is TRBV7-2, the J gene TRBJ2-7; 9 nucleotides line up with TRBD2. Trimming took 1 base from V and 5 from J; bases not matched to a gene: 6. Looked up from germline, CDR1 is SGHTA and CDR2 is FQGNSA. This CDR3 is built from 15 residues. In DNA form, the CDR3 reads TGTGCCAGCAGCTTAGGGCTAGCGGGGACCCACGAGCAGTACTTC. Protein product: CASSLGLAGTHEQYF.

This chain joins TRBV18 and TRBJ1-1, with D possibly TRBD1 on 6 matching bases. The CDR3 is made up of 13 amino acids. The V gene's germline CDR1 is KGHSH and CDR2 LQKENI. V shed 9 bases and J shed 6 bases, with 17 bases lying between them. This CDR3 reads CASTGTRASEAFF. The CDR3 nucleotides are TGTGCCAGTACTGGGACACGGGCATCTGAAGCTTTCTTT.

CDR3 nucleotides: TGCGCCAGCAGCGGGCGGACAGGGGCGAACACCGGGGAGCTGTTTTTT. Protein sequence: CASSGRTGANTGELFF. The J gene is TRBJ2-2, the V gene TRBV5-1; 9 bases align to TRBD1. The V gene end was trimmed by 4 bases and the J gene end by 0 bases; junction bases not matched to a gene: 4. In germline, CDR1 is SGHRS, CDR2 YFSETQ. The CDR3 runs 16 residues.

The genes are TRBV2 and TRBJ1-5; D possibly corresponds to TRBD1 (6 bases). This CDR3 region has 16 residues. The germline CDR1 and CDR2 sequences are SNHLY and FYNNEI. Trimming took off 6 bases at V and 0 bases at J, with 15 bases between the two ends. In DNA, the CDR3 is TGTGCCAGCAGCACCACCGGGGGCCATAGCAATCAGCCCCAGCATTTT. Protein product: CASSTTGGHSNQPQHF.

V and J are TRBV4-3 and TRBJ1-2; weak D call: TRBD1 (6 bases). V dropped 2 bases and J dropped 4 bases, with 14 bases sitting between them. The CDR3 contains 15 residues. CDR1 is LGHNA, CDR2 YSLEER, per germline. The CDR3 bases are TGCGCCAGCAGCCAACCAGGGGATCAGGCCTATGGCTACACCTTC. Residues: CASSQPGDQAYGYTF.

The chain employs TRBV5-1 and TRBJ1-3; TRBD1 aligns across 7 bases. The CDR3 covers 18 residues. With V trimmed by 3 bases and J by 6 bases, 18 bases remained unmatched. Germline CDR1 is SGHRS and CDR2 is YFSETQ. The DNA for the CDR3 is TGCGCCAGCAGCTCCCACCCACAAGGACAGGCCCTGACAAACACCATATATTTT. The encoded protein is CASSSHPQGQALTNTIYF.

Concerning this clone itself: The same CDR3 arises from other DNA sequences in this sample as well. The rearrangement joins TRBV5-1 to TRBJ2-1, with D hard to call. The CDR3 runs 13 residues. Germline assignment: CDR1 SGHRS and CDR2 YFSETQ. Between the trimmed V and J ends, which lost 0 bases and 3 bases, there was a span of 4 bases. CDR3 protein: CASSLAVYNEQFF. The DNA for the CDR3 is TGCGCCAGCAGCTTGGCCGTCTACAATGAGCAGTTCTTC.

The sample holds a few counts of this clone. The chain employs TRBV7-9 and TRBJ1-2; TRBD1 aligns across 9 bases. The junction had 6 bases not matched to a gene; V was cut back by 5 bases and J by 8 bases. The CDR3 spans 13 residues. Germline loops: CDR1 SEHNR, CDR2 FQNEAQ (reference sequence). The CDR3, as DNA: TGTGCCAGCAGCGGAGGACAGGGGAGCGGCTACACCTTC. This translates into CASSGGQGSGYTF. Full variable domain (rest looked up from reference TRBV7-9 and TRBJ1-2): DTGVSQNPRHKITKRGQNVTFRCDPISEHNRLYWYRQTLGQGPEFLTYFQNEAQLEKSRLLSDRFSAERPKGSFSTLEIQRTEQGDSAMYLCASSGGQGSGYTFGSGTRLTVV.

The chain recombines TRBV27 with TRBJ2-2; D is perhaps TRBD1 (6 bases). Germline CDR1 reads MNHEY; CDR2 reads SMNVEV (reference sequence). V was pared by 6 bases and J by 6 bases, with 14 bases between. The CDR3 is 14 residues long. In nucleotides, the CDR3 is TGTGCCAGCAGGATCACAGGGCTGGCCGGGGAGCTGTTTTTT. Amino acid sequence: CASRITGLAGELFF.

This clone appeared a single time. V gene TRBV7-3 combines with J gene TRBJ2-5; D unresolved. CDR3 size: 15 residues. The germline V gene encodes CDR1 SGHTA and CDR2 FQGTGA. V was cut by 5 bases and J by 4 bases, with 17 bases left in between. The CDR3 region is CASSRTHGSIETQYF. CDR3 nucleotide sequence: TGTGCCAGCAGCCGCACACACGGGTCAATAGAGACCCAGTACTTC.